This T cell receptor (beta chain) was captured in a study of cytomegalovirus exposure and HLA in healthy donors. Findings and limits, study-wide: Highly shared variants forming one cluster were likely a sequencing artifact.

Primers: 60 Vbeta forward and 13 Jbeta reverse. The assay was immunoSEQ multiplex PCR, and TCRdb's table has in-frame clones only and misses some. Its table lists approximately 52,000 clones. CDR1 is WNHNN and CDR2 is SYGVQD in the germline V gene (reference sequence). Trimming removed 6 bases at V and 14 bases at J, with 20 bases between. The CDR3 is 14 amino acids. Comments on this clone: Its specificity is unknown.

This clonotype originated in an older woman in good health and CMV-seropositive. Sequenced sample: PBMCs. The chain combines TRBV10-1 with TRBJ1-6; tentative D call: TRBD1 (6 bases). This CDR3 is CASRQGPDSPALHF. As DNA, the CDR3 is TGCGCCAGCAGACAGGGTCCCGACTCGCCGGCCCTCCACTTT.